The source of this TCR beta chain is a study of a mutant IDH1 vaccine in newly diagnosed glioma (dated by TCRdb to the early 2020s). For context, the study as a whole: Patients were given eight vaccinations, in weeks 1, 3, 5, 7, 11, 15, 19 and 23, which matched visits V03 through V10. Vaccination started 4-6 weeks after radiotherapy alone, or was given together with temozolomide cycles in the groups whose treatment included chemotherapy. Of the approximately 35 treated patients, about 62% were male and about 40% were female, and the mean age was roughly 40 years. Prior to enrollment, standard therapy consisting of radiotherapy alone, temozolomide alone, or radiochemotherapy with temozolomide had been administered to patients, with the combination being received by most patients. Peripheral blood was drawn at six visits: V03 (baseline), V05, V07, V10, V12 and V13. Longitudinal TCRB deep sequencing was done for some 26 treated patients, wherever samples were available for exploratory analyses.

In the case of this clone: There is no known antigen for this receptor. Base qualities are missing; no much larger clone stands one base away.

The full study reports these points: Pseudoprogression appeared unrelated to alterations in the top peripheral T cell clonotypes detected by TCRB sequencing. Immune responses induced by the vaccine were seen in around 94% of patients across multiple MHC alleles. PBMC samples for TCRB deep sequencing were selected based on availability. According to the authors, sample limitations meant that analyses of patient blood samples could not be reproduced.

According to the study, the label for this sample's time point signals: week 23, last vaccination. Each vaccine dose, consisting of 300 ug of a 20-mer mutant IDH1 peptide in Montanide, was administered subcutaneously with topical imiquimod. Donors had newly diagnosed WHO grade 3 or 4 IDH1-mutant astrocytomas with loss of nuclear ATRX. The samples were drawn from NOA16, a multicentre, single-arm, open-label phase I trial in Germany that tested a mutant IDH1 peptide vaccine in humans for the first time. The DNeasy Blood and Tissue Kit was used to extract genomic DNA from EDTA blood for TCRB sequencing. Library preparation used the immunoSEQ multiplex PCR assay. Rearranged TCR beta chain sequences were amplified using the hsTCRB Kit according to the manufacturer's protocol. Sequencing of TCRB libraries was carried out on an Illumina MiSeq. On the study's bioinformatics: The proprietary platform of the kit vendor was used for demultiplexing, trimming and gene mapping. Sourced from immuneACCESS, this table was stored by TCRdb with only in-frame sequences that have V and J called. A share of the clones is absent; for the studies checked, an unresolved V gene accounts for under half, and the remainder has no known explanation. That table supplies the V and J calls and clone size; D and trimming were determined from the DNA. This sample comprises some 80,000 clones, more than 80% of them detected only once. The top ten clones comprise over 0.6% of the sample.

The germline V gene encodes CDR1 SGHTS and CDR2 YDEGEE. Between the V and J ends, shortened by 6 bases and 5 bases respectively, the junction contains 17 bases. The CDR3 goes from the cysteine to the phenylalanine over 15 residues. Only the CDR3 DNA stays, 45 bases, in frame from base 1. This receptor was identified in a woman in her 50s with glioma. The input for sequencing was PBMCs, taken from a glioma patient whose treatment included an IDH1 peptide vaccine. This sequence uses TRBV5-8 and TRBJ2-2; a tentative D match to TRBD1 spans 5 bases. The CDR3 sequence is CASIPRGIGTGELFF. In nucleotide form, the sequence is TGTGCCAGCATCCCAAGGGGAATAGGAACCGGGGAGCTGTTTTTT.